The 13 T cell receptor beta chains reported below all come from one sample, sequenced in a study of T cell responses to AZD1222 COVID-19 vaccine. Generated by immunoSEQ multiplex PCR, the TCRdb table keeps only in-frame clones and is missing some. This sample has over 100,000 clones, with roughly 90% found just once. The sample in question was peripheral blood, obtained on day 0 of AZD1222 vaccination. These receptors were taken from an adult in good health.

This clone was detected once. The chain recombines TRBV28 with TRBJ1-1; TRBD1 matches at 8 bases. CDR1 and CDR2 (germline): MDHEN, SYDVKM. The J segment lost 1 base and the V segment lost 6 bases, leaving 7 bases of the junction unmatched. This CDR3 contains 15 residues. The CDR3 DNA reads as TGTGCCAGCAGCCCGGGGGACAGGACGAACACTGAAGCTTTCTTT. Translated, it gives CASSPGDRTNTEAFF.

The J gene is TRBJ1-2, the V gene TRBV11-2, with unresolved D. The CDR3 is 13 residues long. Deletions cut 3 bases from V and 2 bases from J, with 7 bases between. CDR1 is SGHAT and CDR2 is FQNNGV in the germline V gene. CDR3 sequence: CASSFDGNYGYTF. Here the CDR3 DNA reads TGTGCCAGCAGCTTTGACGGGAACTATGGCTACACCTTC.

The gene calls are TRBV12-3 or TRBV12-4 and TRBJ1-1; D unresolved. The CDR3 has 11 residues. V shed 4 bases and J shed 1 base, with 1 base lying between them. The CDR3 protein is CASSWNTEAFF. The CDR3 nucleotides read TGTGCCAGCAGTTGGAACACTGAAGCTTTCTTT.

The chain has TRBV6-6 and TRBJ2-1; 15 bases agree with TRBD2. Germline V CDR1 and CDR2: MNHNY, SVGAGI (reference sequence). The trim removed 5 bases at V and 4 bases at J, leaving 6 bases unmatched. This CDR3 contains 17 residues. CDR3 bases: TGTGCCAGCAGTCGCACCGGGACTAGCGGGGGGTACAATGAGCAGTTCTTC. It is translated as CASSRTGTSGGYNEQFF.

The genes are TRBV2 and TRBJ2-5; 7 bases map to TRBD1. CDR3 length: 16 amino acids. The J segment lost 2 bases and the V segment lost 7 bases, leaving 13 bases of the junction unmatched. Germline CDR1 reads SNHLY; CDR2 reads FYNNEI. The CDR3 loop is CASIRRQGVRQETQYF. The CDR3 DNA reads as TGTGCCAGCATACGTCGACAGGGTGTAAGGCAAGAGACCCAGTACTTC.

The CDR3 coding sequence is TGCGCCAGCAGCCTTGGGACAGGGAGCACTGAAGCTTTCTTT. Its protein is CASSLGTGSTEAFF. The chain links TRBV10-2 to TRBJ1-1; 9 nucleotides agree with TRBD1. The CDR3 is 14 residues long. The V gene end was trimmed by 6 bases and the J gene end by 4 bases; junction bases not matched to a gene: 6. Germline CDR1 reads WSHSY; CDR2 reads SAAADI.

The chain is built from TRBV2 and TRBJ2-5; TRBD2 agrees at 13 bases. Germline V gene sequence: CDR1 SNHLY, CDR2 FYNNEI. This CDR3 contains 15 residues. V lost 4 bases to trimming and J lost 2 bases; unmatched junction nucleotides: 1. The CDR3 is CASSGTSGRQETQYF. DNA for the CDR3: TGTGCCAGCAGTGGGACTAGCGGGAGACAAGAGACCCAGTACTTC.

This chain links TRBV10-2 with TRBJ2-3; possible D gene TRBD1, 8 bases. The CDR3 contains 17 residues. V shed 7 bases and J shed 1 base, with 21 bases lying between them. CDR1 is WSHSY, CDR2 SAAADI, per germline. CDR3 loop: CASKNRGGPWGTDTQYF. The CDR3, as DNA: TGCGCCAGCAAAAACAGGGGGGGCCCCTGGGGCACAGATACGCAGTATTTT.

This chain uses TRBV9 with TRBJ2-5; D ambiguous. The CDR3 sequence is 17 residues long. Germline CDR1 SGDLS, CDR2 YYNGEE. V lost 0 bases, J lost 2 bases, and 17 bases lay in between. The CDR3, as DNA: TGTGCCAGCAGCGTAGGCCTATCAAATCCCGGACAAGAGACCCAGTACTTC. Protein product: CASSVGLSNPGQETQYF. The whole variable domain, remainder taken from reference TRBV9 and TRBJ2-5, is DSGVTQTPKHLITATGQRVTLRCSPRSGDLSVYWYQQSLDQGLQFLIQYYNGEERAKGNILERFSAQQFPDLHSELNLSSLELGDSALYFCASSVGLSNPGQETQYFGPGTRLLVL.

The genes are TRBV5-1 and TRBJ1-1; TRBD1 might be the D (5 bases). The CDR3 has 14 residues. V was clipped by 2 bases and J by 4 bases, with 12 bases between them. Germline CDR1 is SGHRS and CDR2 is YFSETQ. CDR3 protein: CASSLGQVRTEAFF. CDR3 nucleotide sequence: TGCGCCAGCAGCTTAGGACAAGTCCGCACTGAAGCTTTCTTT.

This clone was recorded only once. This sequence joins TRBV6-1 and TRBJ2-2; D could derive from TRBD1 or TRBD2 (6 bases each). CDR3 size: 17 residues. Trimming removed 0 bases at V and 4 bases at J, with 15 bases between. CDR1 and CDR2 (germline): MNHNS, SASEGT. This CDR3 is CASSEALRGGITGELFF. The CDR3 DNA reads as TGTGCCAGCAGTGAAGCGCTTCGAGGGGGGATCACCGGGGAGCTGTTTTTT.

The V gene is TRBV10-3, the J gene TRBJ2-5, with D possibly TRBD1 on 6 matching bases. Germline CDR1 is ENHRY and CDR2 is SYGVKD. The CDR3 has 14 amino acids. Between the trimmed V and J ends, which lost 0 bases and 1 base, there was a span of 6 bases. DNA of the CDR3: TGTGCCATCAGTGAGTCGGACAGCCAAGAGACCCAGTACTTC. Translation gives CAISESDSQETQYF.

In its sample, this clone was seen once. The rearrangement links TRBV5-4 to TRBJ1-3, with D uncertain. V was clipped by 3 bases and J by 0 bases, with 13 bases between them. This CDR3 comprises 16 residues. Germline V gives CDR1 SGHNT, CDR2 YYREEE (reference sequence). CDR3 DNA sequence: TGTGCCAGCAGCTGGGCCCCACCTAACTCTGGAAACACCATATATTTT. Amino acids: CASSWAPPNSGNTIYF.